The 13 T cell receptor beta chains below all came from one sample that was sequenced in a study of cytomegalovirus exposure and HLA in healthy donors. PCR involved 60 Vbeta and 13 Jbeta primers. Clones were read by immunoSEQ multiplex PCR, and TCRdb kept only the in-frame ones, dropping some. The sample holds 95,000 to 100,000 clones, 76% seen once. Input material: PBMCs. The receptors were gathered from a man aged 35 to 55 in good health and CMV-seronegative.

The J gene is TRBJ1-5, the V gene TRBV19; D may be TRBD1 (6 bases). The CDR3 sequence is 15 residues long. Germline values: CDR1 LNHDA, CDR2 SQIVND (reference sequence). Between the trimmed V and J ends, which lost 1 base and 11 bases, there was a span of 18 bases. DNA for the CDR3: TGTGCCAGTAGTATAGGAGGCAGGGGCCGTAGTTCCCAGCATTTT. This gives the protein CASSIGGRGRSSQHF.

This clone appeared a few times. The J gene is TRBJ2-3, the V gene TRBV5-4; TRBD1 matches at 7 bases. The CDR3 sequence is 17 residues long. Germline V gene lookup returns CDR1 SGHNT and CDR2 YYREEE (reference sequence). Trimming removed 4 bases from V and 0 bases from J; junction bases left unmatched: 11. This CDR3 is CASSSTAGTASTDTQYF. In DNA form, the CDR3 reads TGTGCCAGCAGCAGTACGGCCGGGACAGCCAGCACAGATACGCAGTATTTT.

This clone was observed a handful of times. V gene TRBV5-8 combines with J gene TRBJ2-3; 8 nucleotides agree with TRBD2. J was trimmed by 5 bases and V by 3 bases; bases with no gene match: 23. CDR3 length: 20 residues. Germline V CDR1 and CDR2: SGHTS, YDEGEE. The CDR3 spells CASSWELYSGIGLKEDTQYF. CDR3 DNA: TGTGCCAGCAGCTGGGAACTCTATAGCGGGATAGGTTTAAAAGAAGATACGCAGTATTTT. Full variable domain (rest looked up from reference TRBV5-8 and TRBJ2-3): EAGVTQSPTHLIKTRGQQATLRCSPISGHTSVYWYQQALGLGLQFLLWYDEGEERNRGNFPPRFSGRQFPNYSSELNVNALELEDSALYLCASSWELYSGIGLKEDTQYFGPGTRLTVL.

This sequence joins TRBV27 and TRBJ2-7; 12 bases map to TRBD1. This CDR3 has 15 amino acids. Germline values: CDR1 MNHEY, CDR2 SMNVEV (reference sequence). V was clipped by 4 bases and J by 3 bases; unmatched bases: 4. In DNA form, the CDR3 reads TGTGCCAGCAGTTGGGGACAGGGGGCCTTCTACGAGCAGTACTTC. It translates to CASSWGQGAFYEQYF.

The chain is built from TRBV27 and TRBJ2-5, with D unclear. Trimming took 3 bases from V and 4 from J, leaving 15 bases between them. CDR3 length: 15 amino acids. Germline V gene data show CDR1 as MNHEY and CDR2 as SMNVEV (reference sequence). The CDR3 here is CASSFRPTNRETQYF. The CDR3 DNA reads TGTGCCAGCAGTTTTCGGCCTACCAACAGAGAGACCCAGTACTTC.

The table lists this clone with a few counts. The chain combines TRBV7-9 with TRBJ2-7; a possible D gene is TRBD1 (7 bases). CDR1 SEHNR and CDR2 FQNEAQ come from the germline V gene (reference sequence). The CDR3 loop spans 14 amino acids. V was pared by 5 bases and J by 5 bases, with 16 bases between. CDR3 in amino acids: CASSRPGGSHEQYF. As DNA, the CDR3 is TGTGCCAGCAGCCGTCCAGGGGGGAGCCACGAGCAGTACTTC.

This clone was observed a few times. The chain recombines TRBV29-1 with TRBJ2-7, with D tentatively TRBD2 (5 bases). Trimming cost V 8 bases and J 4 bases, with 15 bases left between them. The CDR3 extends over 12 amino acids. CDR1 is SQVTM, CDR2 ANQGSEA, per germline. The CDR3 DNA reads as TGCAGCATCACCGGGATGTTTTACGAGCAGTACTTC. Protein product: CSITGMFYEQYF.

This clone was seen a few times. The chain joins TRBV9 to TRBJ2-2; 7 bases are shared with TRBD2. CDR3 size: 18 residues. With V trimmed by 3 bases and J by 2 bases, 13 bases remained unmatched. Germline V gene data show CDR1 as SGDLS and CDR2 as YYNGEE. CDR3 amino acids: CASSGSPSSGYNTGELFF. The CDR3 bases are TGTGCCAGCAGCGGCAGCCCTTCTAGCGGCTATAACACCGGGGAGCTGTTTTTT.

The chain carries TRBV27 and TRBJ2-1; possible D gene TRBD2, 5 bases. This CDR3 contains 15 residues. Trimming removed 2 bases from V and 4 bases from J, with 12 bases in between. Germline V gene sequence: CDR1 MNHEY, CDR2 SMNVEV (reference sequence). The CDR3 reads CASSLGLPDYNEQFF. CDR3 nucleotides: TGTGCCAGCAGTTTAGGACTCCCCGATTACAATGAGCAGTTCTTC.

The rearrangement joins TRBV6-1 to TRBJ2-5; 9 bases are a match to TRBD2. The CDR3 spans 16 residues. After removal of 2 bases from V and 5 bases from J, the junction contained 9 bases not matched to a gene. Germline V gene data show CDR1 as MNHNS and CDR2 as SASEGT. The CDR3 is CASSEIGAGGPETQYF. CDR3 coding DNA: TGTGCCAGCAGTGAAATTGGTGCGGGGGGGCCGGAGACCCAGTACTTC.

This chain joins TRBV30 and TRBJ2-3; possible D gene TRBD2, 5 bases. The V gene's germline CDR1 is GTSNPN and CDR2 SVGIG (reference sequence). The CDR3 runs to 14 residues. Trimming left V 4 bases short and J 2 bases short, with 13 bases between. The CDR3 sequence is CAWTRGPSTDTQYF. CDR3 nucleotide sequence: TGTGCCTGGACCCGAGGGCCCTCCACAGATACGCAGTATTTT. The full variable domain, completed using reference TRBV30 and TRBJ2-3, is SQTIHQWPATLVQPVGSPLSLECTVEGTSNPNLYWYRQAAGRGLQLLFYSVGIGQISSEVPQNLSASRPQDRQFILSSKKLLLSDSGFYLCAWTRGPSTDTQYFGPGTRLTVL.

This clone was seen a few times. The V and J genes are TRBV11-1 and TRBJ2-1; 8 nucleotides agree with TRBD1. The trim removed 1 base at V and 7 bases at J, leaving 12 bases unmatched. Germline V lookup: CDR1 SGHAT, CDR2 FQDESV (reference sequence). CDR3 length: 17 residues. CDR3 loop: CASSLGFLAGGRNEQFF. The DNA for the CDR3 is TGTGCCAGCAGCTTAGGTTTCCTGGCAGGGGGCCGGAATGAGCAGTTCTTC.

This clone has more than one count but fewer than ten. This chain uses TRBV2 with TRBJ2-5; D may be TRBD2 (6 bases). V gave up 5 bases and J gave up 2 bases, with 15 bases separating them. CDR3 length equals 15 residues. Germline V gives CDR1 SNHLY, CDR2 FYNNEI. This chain's CDR3 is CASSKTRGIQETQYF. Written as DNA, the CDR3 is TGTGCCAGCAGTAAGACTAGAGGGATTCAAGAGACCCAGTACTTC.